Listed below are T cell receptor beta chains from one sample, sequenced in a study of T cell clones after liver transplantation. Sequencing was performed with immunoSEQ multiplex PCR; in TCRdb, only in-frame clones are kept and a portion is missing. The sample yields over 90,000 clones, about 86% seen once. The sequenced sample was CD4+ T cells from blood, obtained approximately 50 months after liver transplant. These receptors all come from a human patient who received a liver transplant. Some T cells may be graft donor cells. The CDR3 runs from the conserved cysteine through the conserved F or W. Each record gives: clone size, V gene, D gene, J gene, CDR3 protein. D genes are given only for firm matches. Some rows mark clone size as missing; the rest say once, few, many or name a class of expanded clone.

clone_size: NA; v_call: TRBV5-4; d_call: NA; j_call: TRBJ2-7; cdr3_aa: CASSLGAPRYEQYF
clone_size: NA; v_call: TRBV13; d_call: TRBD1; j_call: TRBJ2-1; cdr3_aa: CASSLAGQDGLGEQFF
clone_size: NA; v_call: TRBV27; d_call: NA; j_call: TRBJ2-1; cdr3_aa: CATREWGQNEQFF
clone_size: NA; v_call: TRBV4-3; d_call: NA; j_call: TRBJ2-3; cdr3_aa: CASSQDYGGRVAVTDTQYF
clone_size: NA; v_call: TRBV5-1; d_call: NA; j_call: TRBJ1-1; cdr3_aa: CASSTDRTVTEAFF
clone_size: NA; v_call: TRBV15; d_call: NA; j_call: TRBJ1-4; cdr3_aa: CATSRELQGRGEKLFF
clone_size: NA; v_call: TRBV4-1; d_call: NA; j_call: TRBJ1-5; cdr3_aa: CASSQGVASNQPQHF
clone_size: NA; v_call: TRBV5-1; d_call: NA; j_call: TRBJ1-6; cdr3_aa: CASGSGGGNSPLHF
clone_size: NA; v_call: TRBV7-3; d_call: NA; j_call: TRBJ2-3; cdr3_aa: CASSLGLRTDTQYF
clone_size: NA; v_call: TRBV6-5; d_call: NA; j_call: TRBJ1-3; cdr3_aa: CASSYEKVSTGNTIYF
clone_size: NA; v_call: TRBV27; d_call: NA; j_call: TRBJ2-1; cdr3_aa: CASHRSGDSRYNEQFF
clone_size: NA; v_call: TRBV19; d_call: NA; j_call: TRBJ2-7; cdr3_aa: CASSIRSFSYEQYF
clone_size: NA; v_call: TRBV7-9; d_call: TRBD2; j_call: TRBJ2-2; cdr3_aa: CASSFLAGANTGELFF
clone_size: NA; v_call: TRBV7-2; d_call: TRBD1; j_call: TRBJ1-1; cdr3_aa: CASSLVGQGHAFF
clone_size: NA; v_call: TRBV2; d_call: NA; j_call: TRBJ1-6; cdr3_aa: CASSESYGSSPLHF
clone_size: NA; v_call: TRBV6-5; d_call: NA; j_call: TRBJ1-2; cdr3_aa: CASSYGVQNYGYTF
clone_size: NA; v_call: TRBV6-5; d_call: TRBD2; j_call: TRBJ2-3; cdr3_aa: CASSYPGGDTQYF
clone_size: NA; v_call: TRBV15; d_call: NA; j_call: TRBJ1-4; cdr3_aa: CATSSGGQGTVLF
clone_size: NA; v_call: TRBV11-2; d_call: NA; j_call: TRBJ1-6; cdr3_aa: CASSLGSGANSPLHF
clone_size: NA; v_call: TRBV28; d_call: TRBD1; j_call: TRBJ2-3; cdr3_aa: CASSSHGQGARKDTQYF
clone_size: NA; v_call: TRBV7-8; d_call: NA; j_call: TRBJ1-4; cdr3_aa: CASSPYWGTNEKLFF
clone_size: NA; v_call: TRBV30; d_call: NA; j_call: TRBJ1-2; cdr3_aa: CAWTPTANYGYTF
clone_size: few; v_call: TRBV18; d_call: TRBD1; j_call: TRBJ2-5; cdr3_aa: CASSPGQGFMETQYF
clone_size: NA; v_call: TRBV28; d_call: TRBD2; j_call: TRBJ2-3; cdr3_aa: CASTGGRAEDTQYF
clone_size: NA; v_call: TRBV5-1; d_call: TRBD1; j_call: TRBJ2-7; cdr3_aa: CASSDGQVPGNEQYF
clone_size: NA; v_call: TRBV28; d_call: TRBD2; j_call: TRBJ2-1; cdr3_aa: CASTQAGSVDEQFF
clone_size: NA; v_call: TRBV29-1; d_call: NA; j_call: TRBJ1-3; cdr3_aa: CSVGLGQHGNTIYF
clone_size: once; v_call: TRBV29-1; d_call: NA; j_call: TRBJ2-2; cdr3_aa: CSVGNSYTGELFF
clone_size: NA; v_call: TRBV5-6; d_call: NA; j_call: TRBJ1-5; cdr3_aa: CASSLYNRDQPQHF
clone_size: NA; v_call: TRBV25-1; d_call: NA; j_call: TRBJ2-1; cdr3_aa: CASAGYNEQFF
clone_size: NA; v_call: TRBV12-5; d_call: TRBD1; j_call: TRBJ1-1; cdr3_aa: CASGHTGGRTEAFF
clone_size: NA; v_call: TRBV30; d_call: TRBD1; j_call: TRBJ2-2; cdr3_aa: CAWSQLRTGNTGELFF
clone_size: NA; v_call: TRBV28; d_call: NA; j_call: TRBJ1-2; cdr3_aa: CASSGGQGYGYTF
clone_size: NA; v_call: TRBV5-1; d_call: TRBD1; j_call: TRBJ2-7; cdr3_aa: CASSSGQGRNEQYF
clone_size: NA; v_call: TRBV28; d_call: NA; j_call: TRBJ1-1; cdr3_aa: CASRGDRTNTEAFF
clone_size: once; v_call: TRBV4-2; d_call: NA; j_call: TRBJ2-3; cdr3_aa: CASSQPEKSGATQYF
clone_size: NA; v_call: TRBV19; d_call: NA; j_call: TRBJ1-6; cdr3_aa: CASISGTYNSPLHF
clone_size: NA; v_call: TRBV5-6; d_call: NA; j_call: TRBJ1-2; cdr3_aa: CASSPAARTNGYTF
clone_size: NA; v_call: TRBV4-1; d_call: NA; j_call: TRBJ1-6; cdr3_aa: CASSQEPTNSPLHF
clone_size: NA; v_call: TRBV29-1; d_call: TRBD2; j_call: TRBJ2-7; cdr3_aa: CSVGFLAGANEQYF
clone_size: few; v_call: TRBV20-1; d_call: NA; j_call: TRBJ1-1; cdr3_aa: CSARDREAFF
clone_size: NA; v_call: TRBV2; d_call: TRBD1; j_call: TRBJ1-4; cdr3_aa: CASRAGQGTTNEKLFF
clone_size: NA; v_call: TRBV10-3; d_call: NA; j_call: TRBJ2-5; cdr3_aa: CAISEPSDPGGGETQYF